Below are 19 T cell receptor beta chains sequenced from a single sample in a study of T cells after yellow fever vaccination (dated by TCRdb to between 2019 and 2020). This sample's treatment or condition label indicates: live attenuated yellow fever vaccine strain. The library was made by 5' RACE. Sequenced using an Illumina NovaSeq 6000. The public sequencing data were trimmed at Q25 with fastp and processed into clonotypes with MiXCR by TCRdb, which kept only in-frame beta chains. Every CDR3 protein is listed once, alongside the most common genes and DNA of its rows. Across this sample there are 50,000 to 60,000 distinct CDR3 sequences, with around 5.4% seen only once. The ten biggest clones cover around a third of the sample. The input for sequencing was PBMCs, either bulk or a sorted T-cell subset (CD4+, CD8+, memory, or dextramer-sorted; not recorded which), taken on the day of the yellow fever booster vaccination. All receptors come from a man younger than 35 who received the YFV17D yellow fever vaccine.

This clonotype has a count of ten or more. The V call is TRBV21-1, the J call TRBJ1-1; the DNA was not used to check the table's D call, TRBD1. TRBV21-1 is labeled a pseudogene. CDR3 length equals 17 residues. The CDR3 loop is CASSKKGNRGAYTEAFF. The CDR3 nucleotides are TGTGCCAGCAGCAAAAAAGGGAACAGGGGGGCCTACACTGAAGCTTTCTTT.

This clonotype was seen repeatedly, ten times or more. The rearrangement uses TRBV6-5 and TRBJ1-1; 8 bases agree with TRBD1. Germline V gene sequence: CDR1 MNHEY, CDR2 SVGAGI. With 6 bases clipped from V and 8 bases from J, the junction kept 8 bases outside the gene matches. This CDR3 has 13 amino acids. The CDR3 nucleotides are TGTGCCAGCAGAAGACAGGGGTCGCGCGAAGCTTTCTTT. Its protein product is CASRRQGSREAFF.

J is TRBJ1-2 and V is TRBV11-2; 8 bases line up with TRBD1. J gave up 5 bases and V 1 base, and 3 bases lay outside the gene matches. Germline CDR1 is SGHAT and CDR2 is FQNNGV. There are 14 residues in the CDR3. The chain's CDR3 is CASSLGGQDYGYTF. The CDR3 region has the DNA TGTGCCAGCAGCTTAGGGGGACAGGATTATGGCTACACCTTC. Using reference TRBV11-2 and TRBJ1-2 for the parts outside the CDR3, the full variable domain is EAGVAQSPRYKIIEKRQSVAFWCNPISGHATLYWYQQILGQGPKLLIQFQNNGVVDDSQLPKDRFSAERLKGVDSTLKIQPAKLEDSAVYLCASSLGGQDYGYTFGSGTRLTVV.

This clonotype was recorded many times. This chain joins TRBV5-6 and TRBJ2-1; 10 bases fit TRBD2. Germline V gene data show CDR1 as SGHDT and CDR2 as YYEEEE. With 4 bases clipped from V and 8 bases from J, the junction kept 6 bases outside the gene matches. The CDR3 sequence is 14 residues long. CDR3 DNA sequence: TGTGCCAGCAGCGAAGCAAGCGGGAGGGATGAGCAGTTCTTC. This sequence encodes CASSEASGRDEQFF.

This clonotype was seen at least ten times. The CDR3 spells CASSLVGQGNADTQYF. In nucleotides, the CDR3 is TGTGCCAGCAGCTTAGTTGGACAGGGGAACGCAGATACGCAGTATTTT. The chain carries TRBV7-9 and TRBJ2-3; TRBD1 agrees at 9 bases. The junction had 6 bases not matched to a gene; V was cut back by 1 base and J by 4 bases. This CDR3 contains 16 residues. Germline V gives CDR1 SEHNR, CDR2 FQNEAQ (reference sequence). Based on the CDR3 plus reference TRBV7-9 and TRBJ2-3, the full variable domain is DTGVSQNPRHKITKRGQNVTFRCDPISEHNRLYWYRQTLGQGPEFLTYFQNEAQLEKSRLLSDRFSAERPKGSFSTLEIQRTEQGDSAMYLCASSLVGQGNADTQYFGPGTRLTVL.

In this sample, this clonotype turned up many times. J is TRBJ2-7 and V is TRBV6-1, with TRBD1 matching over 11 bases. The CDR3 is made up of 13 amino acids. Trimming removed 6 bases from V and 9 bases from J; junction bases left unmatched: 7. Germline assignment: CDR1 MNHNS and CDR2 SASEGT. CDR3 sequence (DNA): TGTGCCAGCAGGGGGGACAGGGGGTCCTGGCAGTACTTC. This encodes CASRGDRGSWQYF.

This clonotype was observed at least ten times. One end of the junction fails to match germline, which may point to a read error. J is TRBJ2-1 and V is TRBV2; possibly TRBD2 for D (5 bases). The CDR3 is made up of 12 amino acids. Germline CDR1 SNHLY, CDR2 FYNNEI. The CDR3 DNA reads as TGTGCCAGCAGTGAGGAGGTGACTTGGAGGTTATTC. Protein: CASSEEVTWRLF.

This clonotype has just a few counts. The rearrangement links TRBV7-7 to TRBJ2-3, with D perhaps assigned TRBD1 or TRBD2 (5 bases each). Germline CDR1 and CDR2: SSHAT and FNYEAQ (reference sequence). The CDR3 is 14 amino acids. Between the trimmed V and J ends, which lost 4 bases and 4 bases, there was a span of 12 bases. For the CDR3, the DNA is TGTGCCAGCAGCTCCCGGGACCGGGCAGATACGCAGTATTTT. As protein: CASSSRDRADTQYF.

This clonotype appeared many times. The gene calls are TRBV7-9 and TRBJ2-3; D not resolved. The CDR3 totals 16 residues. Looked up from germline, CDR1 is SEHNR and CDR2 is FQNEAQ (reference sequence). The V end lost 6 bases, the J end lost 4 bases, and 20 bases lay between the germline ends. The CDR3 nucleotides read TGTGCCAGCAGTACCACTCCGGGCTCAGGCCCAGATACGCAGTATTTT. Protein: CASSTTPGSGPDTQYF. The whole variable domain, filled in from reference TRBV7-9 and TRBJ2-3, reads DTGVSQNPRHKITKRGQNVTFRCDPISEHNRLYWYRQTLGQGPEFLTYFQNEAQLEKSRLLSDRFSAERPKGSFSTLEIQRTEQGDSAMYLCASSTTPGSGPDTQYFGPGTRLTVL.

This clonotype was seen ten or more times. This chain connects TRBV15 to TRBJ1-2, with TRBD1 matching 12 bases. This CDR3 has 16 residues. Trimming took 2 bases from V and 3 from J; bases not matched to a gene: 4. Germline-derived CDR1 and CDR2 are LNHNV and YYDKDF (reference sequence). This CDR3 is CATSRPGTGGDYGYTF. CDR3 DNA: TGTGCCACCAGCAGACCCGGGACAGGGGGCGACTATGGCTACACCTTC.

A few counts support this clonotype. V and J are TRBV7-9 and TRBJ2-1; D might be TRBD1 or TRBD2, each matching 6 bases. The CDR3 covers 16 residues. Germline assignment: CDR1 SEHNR and CDR2 FQNEAQ (reference sequence). V was clipped by 5 bases and J by 2 bases, with 16 bases between them. The CDR3 region is CASSTYGGYTYNEQFF. CDR3 bases: TGTGCCAGCAGCACCTACGGGGGCTACACCTACAATGAGCAGTTCTTC.

In its sample, this clonotype was seen many times. The V gene is TRBV9, the J gene TRBJ2-5; D is uncertain. V was shortened by 0 bases and J by 4 bases, with 16 bases between the two germline ends. Germline CDR1 and CDR2: SGDLS and YYNGEE. The CDR3 loop spans 16 amino acids. CDR3 sequence: CASSVDGTGRPETQYF. Written as DNA, the CDR3 is TGTGCCAGCAGCGTAGATGGTACGGGCCGTCCAGAGACCCAGTACTTC.

There are a few counts of this clonotype. The CDR3 sequence: CASSLRRQGGNYGYTF. The DNA of the CDR3 is TGTGCCAGCAGTTTAAGGCGCCAGGGAGGCAACTATGGCTACACCTTC. The rearrangement links TRBV27 to TRBJ1-2; a possible D gene is TRBD1 (5 bases). Between the trimmed V and J ends, which lost 2 bases and 2 bases, there was a span of 15 bases. This CDR3 spans 16 amino acids. Germline V gene data show CDR1 as MNHEY and CDR2 as SMNVEV (reference sequence).

This clonotype was seen many times. The chain couples TRBV9 to TRBJ2-1, with D perhaps matching TRBD2 (5 bases). The CDR3 is 12 amino acids. Germline CDR1 and CDR2: SGDLS and YYNGEE. Trimming shortened V by 0 bases and J by 9 bases, and 7 bases separated the two germline ends. CDR3 nucleotide sequence: TGTGCCAGCAGCGTAGGGACTGGTGAGCAGTTCTTC. Amino acids: CASSVGTGEQFF. Filled out from reference TRBV9 and TRBJ2-1, the complete variable domain reads DSGVTQTPKHLITATGQRVTLRCSPRSGDLSVYWYQQSLDQGLQFLIQYYNGEERAKGNILERFSAQQFPDLHSELNLSSLELGDSALYFCASSVGTGEQFFGPGTRLTVL.

This clonotype has at least ten counts. The CDR3 protein is CASSFFRNNEQFF. DNA for the CDR3: TGTGCCAGCAGTTTTTTCCGGAACAATGAGCAGTTCTTC. J is TRBJ2-1 and V is TRBV27, with D uncertain. The CDR3 contains 13 residues. V gave up 3 bases and J gave up 5 bases, with 8 bases separating them. The germline CDR1 and CDR2 sequences are MNHEY and SMNVEV (reference sequence).

The rearrangement uses TRBV14 and TRBJ2-5; weak D call: TRBD1 (6 bases). Germline assignment: CDR1 SGHDN and CDR2 FVKESK. This CDR3 contains 16 residues. V lost 1 base and J lost 2, with 14 bases in between. Here the CDR3 DNA reads TGTGCCAGCAGCCAAGTGGCAGGGGTTTATCAAGAGACCCAGTACTTC. It translates to CASSQVAGVYQETQYF.

This clonotype showed up many times. The rearrangement links TRBV6-2 or TRBV6-3 to TRBJ2-2; 8 bases align to TRBD1. This CDR3 is 17 amino acids long. Germline trimming cut 7 bases from V and 1 base from J; bases unmatched to any gene: 11. Germline CDR1 and CDR2: MNHEY and SVGEGT. DNA of the CDR3: TGTGCCAGCACCGAGGGACAGGAATTTTGGAACACCGGGGAGCTGTTTTTT. As protein: CASTEGQEFWNTGELFF.

The chain carries TRBV7-9 and TRBJ2-3; D is ambiguous. V lost 3 bases and J 4 bases, leaving 5 bases between the germline ends. Germline V CDR1 and CDR2: SEHNR, FQNEAQ (reference sequence). The CDR3 sequence is 12 residues long. The CDR3 bases are TGTGCCAGCAGCTTCCGGCCAGATACGCAGTATTTT. Residues: CASSFRPDTQYF.

Ten or more counts support this clonotype. The rearrangement uses TRBV2 and TRBJ2-4; D remains ambiguous. CDR1 is SNHLY, CDR2 FYNNEI, per germline. V dropped 2 bases and J dropped 0 bases, with 11 bases sitting between them. The CDR3 consists of 16 residues. The CDR3 sequence: CASSEPRTLAKNIQYF. The CDR3 region has the DNA TGTGCCAGCAGTGAACCCCGGACCCTAGCCAAAAACATTCAGTACTTC.